The 5 T cell receptor beta chains in this list originate from one sample, sequenced in a study of cytomegalovirus exposure and HLA in healthy donors. In the PCR, 60 Vbeta and 13 Jbeta primers were used. Libraries were prepared by immunoSEQ multiplex PCR; TCRdb keeps only in-frame clonotypes and omits some of them. Recorded here are 150,000 to 200,000 clones; the top ten clones represent about 0.81%. Sequenced material: PBMCs. These receptor sequences come from a woman aged 18-30 years in good health and CMV-seropositive.

The chain has TRBV4-1 and TRBJ2-3; tentatively, D is TRBD1 (5 bases). This CDR3 is 16 amino acids long. V lost 0 bases and J lost 4, with 14 bases in between. Germline V gene sequence: CDR1 MGHRA, CDR2 YSYEKL. CDR3 coding DNA: TGCGCCAGCAGCCAAGAGACAGTCCGGCCCCCAGATACGCAGTATTTT. This translates into CASSQETVRPPDTQYF.

The chain employs TRBV7-8 and TRBJ1-2, with TRBD1 as a possible D gene (5 bases). Germline V gene sequence: CDR1 SGHVS, CDR2 FQNEAQ. The CDR3 runs 16 residues. V was clipped by 5 bases and J by 0 bases, with 16 bases between them. The CDR3 nucleotides read TGTGCCAGCAGCGGCTACAAGGGGTGGGCTAACTATGGCTACACCTTC. Its translation is CASSGYKGWANYGYTF. Combining the CDR3 with reference TRBV7-8 and TRBJ1-2 gives the whole variable domain GAGVSQSPRYKVAKRGQDVALRCDPISGHVSLFWYQQALGQGPEFLTYFQNEAQLDKSGLPSDRFFAERPEGSVSTLKIQRTQQEDSAVYLCASSGYKGWANYGYTFGSGTRLTVV.

The chain has TRBV30 and TRBJ1-2; no clear D. V gave up 5 bases and J gave up 2 bases, with 18 bases separating them. The CDR3 has 15 residues. CDR1 is GTSNPN and CDR2 is SVGIG in the germline V gene (reference sequence). The CDR3 region is CAWHRKEGLNYGYTF. The CDR3 nucleotides are TGTGCCTGGCACCGTAAGGAGGGTTTGAACTATGGCTACACCTTC.

Details on this clone: Other DNA sequences of this sample code for an identical CDR3. The chain links TRBV5-1 to TRBJ1-1; 8 nucleotides align to TRBD1. Looked up from germline, CDR1 is SGHRS and CDR2 is YFSETQ. V dropped 4 bases and J dropped 4; count of bases not matched to a gene: 6. The CDR3 is 14 amino acids. The CDR3 DNA follows: TGCGCCAGCAGCGCCGGACAGGGCGGCACTGAAGCTTTCTTT. This encodes CASSAGQGGTEAFF.

This chain connects TRBV5-1 to TRBJ2-2; D is possibly TRBD1 (6 bases). The CDR3 totals 15 residues. V shed 4 bases and J shed 4 bases, with 14 bases lying between them. Germline V lookup: CDR1 SGHRS, CDR2 YFSETQ. The CDR3 nucleotides are TGCGCCAGCAGCCGCCTGGGGGCCCTCACCGGGGAGCTGTTTTTT. The encoded protein is CASSRLGALTGELFF. The full variable domain, in which reference TRBV5-1 and TRBJ2-2 provide the parts outside the CDR3, is KAGVTQTPRYLIKTRGQQVTLSCSPISGHRSVSWYQQTPGQGLQFLFEYFSETQRNKGNFPGRFSGRQFSNSRSEMNVSTLELGDSALYLCASSRLGALTGELFFGEGSRLTVL.